A selection of T cell receptor beta chains follows, all from one sample in a study of blood T cell repertoires in COVID-19. The method was immunoSEQ multiplex PCR; TCRdb's version includes in-frame clones alone and lacks a portion of them. The data show 130,000 or so clones, roughly 83% seen once. Sequenced material: peripheral blood. The receptor set was obtained from a man aged 55 to 70 with acute or convalescent COVID-19. CDR3s include the opening cysteine and the closing phenylalanine or tryptophan. Size is stated for part of the rows, as once, few or many counts, or as a class when the clone is expanded.

abundance,j_gene,v_gene,CDR3aa
NA,TRBJ1-1,TRBV5-1,CASSASQGNTEAFF
NA,TRBJ1-5,TRBV27,CASSSTGGGGGPQHF
NA,TRBJ1-4,TRBV10-3,CAISESQSSTNEKLFF
NA,TRBJ1-2,TRBV28,CASTTPGTWAYGYTF
once,TRBJ2-3,TRBV28,CASSLGTGSTDTQYF
NA,TRBJ1-5,TRBV6-1,CASSDARQPQHF
NA,TRBJ1-1,TRBV5-1,CASSLAYRGGSTEAFF
NA,TRBJ1-6,TRBV25-1,CASSGTGENSPLHF
few,TRBJ2-5,TRBV4-1,CASSQEGTGATQETQYF
NA,TRBJ2-5,TRBV5-1,CASLPAGGGQETQYF
NA,TRBJ1-6,TRBV27,CASSIAGGLLNSPLHF
NA,TRBJ2-2,TRBV6-1,CASSVGLAGATGELFF
NA,TRBJ2-6,TRBV18,CASSPPGRSPGANVLTF
NA,TRBJ2-7,TRBV9,CASSVDPSETYEQYF
NA,TRBJ1-4,TRBV6-5,CASRLTGWNEKLFF
NA,TRBJ1-1,TRBV19,CASSMDGENTEAFF
NA,TRBJ2-5,TRBV19,CASSTLRGRETQYF
NA,TRBJ1-2,TRBV30,CAWSADSSGYGYTF
few,TRBJ2-1,TRBV12-5,CASGLSQGTYNEQFF
NA,TRBJ2-7,TRBV10-3,CAAGLAGGTYEQYF
NA,TRBJ2-1,TRBV5-6,CASSGVAGGSYNEQFF
NA,TRBJ1-1,TRBV27,CASRRTLIRTTEAFF
NA,TRBJ1-5,TRBV2,CAEGLSNQPQHF
NA,TRBJ2-2,TRBV30,CAWSTGAGTGELFF
NA,TRBJ1-3,TRBV9,CASSVAGVNSGNTIYF
NA,TRBJ2-5,TRBV10-1,CASSESGSGFETQYF
few,TRBJ2-7,TRBV29-1,CSAAGQGVLEQYF
NA,TRBJ2-5,TRBV20-1,CSASVGTSGGRETQYF
NA,TRBJ2-2,TRBV7-7,CASSLTSGTNTGELFF
NA,TRBJ1-2,TRBV27,CASSPGGWYGYTF
NA,TRBJ2-7,TRBV28,CASSLLRSGGYEQYF
NA,TRBJ1-4,TRBV6-5,CASKDSATNEKLFF
NA,TRBJ2-1,TRBV5-6,CATIKKKQGLEQFF
few,TRBJ2-7,TRBV5-1,CASSWGATNTYEQYF
NA,TRBJ2-3,TRBV12-1,CASSDLTDTQYF
NA,TRBJ2-5,TRBV10-2,CASINAGVETQYF